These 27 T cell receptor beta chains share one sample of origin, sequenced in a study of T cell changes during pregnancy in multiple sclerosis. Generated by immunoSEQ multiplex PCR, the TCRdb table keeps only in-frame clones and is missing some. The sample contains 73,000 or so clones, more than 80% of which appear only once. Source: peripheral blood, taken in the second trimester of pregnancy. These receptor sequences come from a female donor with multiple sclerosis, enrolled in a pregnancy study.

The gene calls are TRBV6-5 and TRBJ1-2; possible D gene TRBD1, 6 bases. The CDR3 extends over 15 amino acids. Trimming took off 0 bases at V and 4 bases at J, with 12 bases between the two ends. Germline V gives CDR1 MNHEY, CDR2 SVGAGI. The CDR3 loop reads CASSYSRTDGYGYTF. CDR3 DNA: TGTGCCAGCAGTTACTCGAGGACAGACGGCTATGGCTACACCTTC.

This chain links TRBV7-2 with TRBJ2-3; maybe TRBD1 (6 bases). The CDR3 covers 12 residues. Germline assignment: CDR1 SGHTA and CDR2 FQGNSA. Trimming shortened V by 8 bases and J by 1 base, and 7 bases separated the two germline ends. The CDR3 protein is CASGGRTDTQYF. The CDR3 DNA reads TGTGCCAGCGGGGGCCGCACAGATACGCAGTATTTT.

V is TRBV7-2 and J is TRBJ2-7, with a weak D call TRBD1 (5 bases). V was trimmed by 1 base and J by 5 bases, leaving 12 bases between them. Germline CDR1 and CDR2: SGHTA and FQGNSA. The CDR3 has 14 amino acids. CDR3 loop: CASSLGPGLDEQYF. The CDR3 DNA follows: TGTGCCAGCAGCTTAGGCCCAGGGCTCGACGAGCAGTACTTC.

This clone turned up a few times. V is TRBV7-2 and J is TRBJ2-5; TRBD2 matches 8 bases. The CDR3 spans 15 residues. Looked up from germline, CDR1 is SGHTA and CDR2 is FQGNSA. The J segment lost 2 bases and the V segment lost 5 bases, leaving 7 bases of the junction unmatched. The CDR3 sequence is CASSPQIAGQETQYF. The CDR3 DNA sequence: TGTGCCAGCAGCCCTCAGATAGCGGGGCAAGAGACCCAGTACTTC.

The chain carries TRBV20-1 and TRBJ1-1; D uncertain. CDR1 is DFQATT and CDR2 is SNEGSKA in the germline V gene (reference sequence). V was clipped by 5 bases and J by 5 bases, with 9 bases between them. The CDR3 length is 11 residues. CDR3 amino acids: CSALGRTEAFF. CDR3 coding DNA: TGCAGTGCTCTAGGAAGGACTGAAGCTTTCTTT.

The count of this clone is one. Here the CDR3 reads CAWISSRTDRVGKLFF. The DNA of the CDR3 is TGTGCCTGGATCTCATCCCGGACAGACAGGGTGGGAAAACTGTTTTTT. The chain recombines TRBV30 with TRBJ1-4, with 7 bases matching TRBD1. V was pared by 4 bases and J by 10 bases, with 18 bases of the junction left unmatched. CDR1 and CDR2 from the germline V gene are GTSNPN and SVGIG (reference sequence). The CDR3 contains 16 residues.

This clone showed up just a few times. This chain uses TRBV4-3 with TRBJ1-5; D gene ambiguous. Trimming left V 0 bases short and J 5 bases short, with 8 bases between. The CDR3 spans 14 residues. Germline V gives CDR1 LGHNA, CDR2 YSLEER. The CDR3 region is CASSQETSHQPQHF. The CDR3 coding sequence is TGCGCCAGCAGCCAAGAAACTTCTCATCAGCCCCAGCATTTT.

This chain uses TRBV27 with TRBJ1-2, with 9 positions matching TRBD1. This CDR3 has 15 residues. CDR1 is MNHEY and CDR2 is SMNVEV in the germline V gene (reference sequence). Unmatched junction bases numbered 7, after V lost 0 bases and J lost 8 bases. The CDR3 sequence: CASSLSQQGAGGYTF. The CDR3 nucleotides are TGTGCCAGCAGTTTATCGCAACAGGGGGCGGGAGGCTACACCTTC.

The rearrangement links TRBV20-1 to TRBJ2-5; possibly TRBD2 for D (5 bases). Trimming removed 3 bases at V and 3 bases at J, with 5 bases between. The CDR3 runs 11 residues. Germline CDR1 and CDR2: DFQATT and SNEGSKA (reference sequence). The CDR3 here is CSASGEETQYF. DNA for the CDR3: TGCAGTGCTAGCGGGGAAGAGACCCAGTACTTC.

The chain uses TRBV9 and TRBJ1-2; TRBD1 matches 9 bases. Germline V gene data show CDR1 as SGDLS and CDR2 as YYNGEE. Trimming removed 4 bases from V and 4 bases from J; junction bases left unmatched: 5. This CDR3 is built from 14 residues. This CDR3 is CASSRTGVVYGYTF. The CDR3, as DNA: TGTGCCAGCAGCCGGACAGGGGTGGTCTATGGCTACACCTTC.

The CDR3 is CASSLARGTGAVYEQFF. CDR3 coding DNA: TGTGCCAGCAGCTTAGCCCGCGGGACAGGGGCGGTCTATGAGCAGTTCTTC. The chain links TRBV7-3 to TRBJ2-1; TRBD1 aligns across 10 bases. The CDR3 sequence is 17 residues long. From germline, CDR1 is SGHTA and CDR2 FQGTGA. J gave up 8 bases and V 2 bases, and 12 bases lay outside the gene matches.

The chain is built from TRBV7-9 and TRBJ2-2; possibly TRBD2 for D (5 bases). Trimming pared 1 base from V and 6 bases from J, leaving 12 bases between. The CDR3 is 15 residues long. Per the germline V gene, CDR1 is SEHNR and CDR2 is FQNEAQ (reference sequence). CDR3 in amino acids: CASSLEAARAGELFF. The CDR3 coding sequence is TGTGCCAGCAGCTTAGAGGCGGCGAGGGCCGGGGAGCTGTTTTTT. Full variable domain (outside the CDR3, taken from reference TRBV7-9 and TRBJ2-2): DTGVSQNPRHKITKRGQNVTFRCDPISEHNRLYWYRQTLGQGPEFLTYFQNEAQLEKSRLLSDRFSAERPKGSFSTLEIQRTEQGDSAMYLCASSLEAARAGELFFGEGSRLTVL.

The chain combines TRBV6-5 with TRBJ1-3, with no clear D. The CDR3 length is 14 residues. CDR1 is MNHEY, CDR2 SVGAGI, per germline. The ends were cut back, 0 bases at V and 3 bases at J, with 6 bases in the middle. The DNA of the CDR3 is TGTGCCAGCAGTTACTCTTCCATTGGAAACACCATATATTTT. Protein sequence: CASSYSSIGNTIYF.

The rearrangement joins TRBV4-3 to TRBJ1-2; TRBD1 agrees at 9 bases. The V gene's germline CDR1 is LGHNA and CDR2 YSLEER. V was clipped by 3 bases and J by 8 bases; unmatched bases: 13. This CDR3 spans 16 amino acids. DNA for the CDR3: TGCGCCAGCAGCCAGGTCCCGGGACAGGGTGGGTTCGGCTACACCTTC. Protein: CASSQVPGQGGFGYTF.

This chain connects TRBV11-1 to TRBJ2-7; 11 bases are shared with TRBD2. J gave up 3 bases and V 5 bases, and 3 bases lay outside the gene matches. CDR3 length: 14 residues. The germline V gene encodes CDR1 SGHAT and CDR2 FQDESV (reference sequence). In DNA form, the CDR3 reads TGTGCCAGCAGCCGACTAGCGGGGATCTACGAGCAGTACTTC. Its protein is CASSRLAGIYEQYF.

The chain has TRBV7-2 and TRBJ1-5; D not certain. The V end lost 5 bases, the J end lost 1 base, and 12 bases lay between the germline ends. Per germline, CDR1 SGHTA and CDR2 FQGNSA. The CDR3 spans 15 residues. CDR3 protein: CASSPAGRSNQPQHF. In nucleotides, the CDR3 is TGTGCCAGCAGCCCCGCGGGGAGAAGCAATCAGCCCCAGCATTTT. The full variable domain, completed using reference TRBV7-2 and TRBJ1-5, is GAGVSQSPSNKVTEKGKDVELRCDPISGHTALYWYRQSLGQGLEFLIYFQGNSAPDKSGLPSDRFSAERTGGSVSTLTIQRTQQEDSAVYLCASSPAGRSNQPQHFGDGTRLSIL.

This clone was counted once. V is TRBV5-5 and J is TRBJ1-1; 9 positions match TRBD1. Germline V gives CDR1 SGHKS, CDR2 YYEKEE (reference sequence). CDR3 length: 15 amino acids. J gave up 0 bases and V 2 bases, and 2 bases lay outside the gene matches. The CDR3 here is CASSFGTGMNTEAFF. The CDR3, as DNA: TGTGCCAGCAGCTTCGGGACAGGGATGAACACTGAAGCTTTCTTT.

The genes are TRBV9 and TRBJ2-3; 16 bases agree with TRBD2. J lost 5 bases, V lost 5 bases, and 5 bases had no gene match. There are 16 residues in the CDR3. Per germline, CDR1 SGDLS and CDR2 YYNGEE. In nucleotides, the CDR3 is TGTGCCAGCAGTACGGGACTAGCGGGGGGGCAAGATACGCAGTATTTT. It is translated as CASSTGLAGGQDTQYF.

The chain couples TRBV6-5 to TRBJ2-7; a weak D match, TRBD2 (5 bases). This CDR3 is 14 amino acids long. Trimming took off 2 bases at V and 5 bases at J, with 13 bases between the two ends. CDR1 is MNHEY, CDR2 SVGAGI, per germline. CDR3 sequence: CASSYQRDRDEQYF. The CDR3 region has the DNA TGTGCCAGCAGTTACCAGAGGGATAGGGACGAGCAGTACTTC.

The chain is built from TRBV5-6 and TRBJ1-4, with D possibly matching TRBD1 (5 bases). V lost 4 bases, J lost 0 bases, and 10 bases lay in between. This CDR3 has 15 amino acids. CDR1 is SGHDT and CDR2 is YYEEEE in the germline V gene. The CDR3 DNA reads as TGTGCCAGCAGCGCGGGACTGGCAACTAATGAAAAACTGTTTTTT. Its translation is CASSAGLATNEKLFF. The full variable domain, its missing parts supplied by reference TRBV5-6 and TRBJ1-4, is DAGVTQSPTHLIKTRGQQVTLRCSPKSGHDTVSWYQQALGQGPQFIFQYYEEEERQRGNFPDRFSGHQFPNYSSELNVNALLLGDSALYLCASSAGLATNEKLFFGSGTQLSVL.

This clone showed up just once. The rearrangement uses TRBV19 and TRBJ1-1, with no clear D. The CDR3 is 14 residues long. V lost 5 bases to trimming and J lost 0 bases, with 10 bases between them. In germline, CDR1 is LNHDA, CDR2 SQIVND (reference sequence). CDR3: CASSQTIMNTEAFF. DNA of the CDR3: TGTGCCAGTAGTCAGACAATAATGAACACTGAAGCTTTCTTT.

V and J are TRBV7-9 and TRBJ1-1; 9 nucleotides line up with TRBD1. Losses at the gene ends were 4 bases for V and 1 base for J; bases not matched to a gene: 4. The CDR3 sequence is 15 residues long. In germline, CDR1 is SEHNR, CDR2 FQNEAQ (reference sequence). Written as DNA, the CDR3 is TGTGCCAGCAGCTCCCCGGACAGGGGGAACACTGAAGCTTTCTTT. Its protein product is CASSSPDRGNTEAFF. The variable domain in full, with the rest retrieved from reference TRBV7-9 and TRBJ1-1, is DTGVSQNPRHKITKRGQNVTFRCDPISEHNRLYWYRQTLGQGPEFLTYFQNEAQLEKSRLLSDRFSAERPKGSFSTLEIQRTEQGDSAMYLCASSSPDRGNTEAFFGQGTRLTVV.

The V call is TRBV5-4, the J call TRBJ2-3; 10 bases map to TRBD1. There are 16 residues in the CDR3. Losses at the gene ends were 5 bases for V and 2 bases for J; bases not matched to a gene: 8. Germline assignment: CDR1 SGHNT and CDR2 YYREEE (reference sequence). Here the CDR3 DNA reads TGTGCCAGCAGTCCGGGACAGGGGAGGAACACAGATACGCAGTATTTT. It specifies CASSPGQGRNTDTQYF.

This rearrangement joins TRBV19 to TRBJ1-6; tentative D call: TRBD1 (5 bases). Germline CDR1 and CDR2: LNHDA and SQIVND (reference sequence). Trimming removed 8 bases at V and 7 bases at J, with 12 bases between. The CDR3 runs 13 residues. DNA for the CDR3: TGTGCCAGTGCCGCGGGGGTAAATTCACCCCTCCACTTT. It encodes CASAAGVNSPLHF.

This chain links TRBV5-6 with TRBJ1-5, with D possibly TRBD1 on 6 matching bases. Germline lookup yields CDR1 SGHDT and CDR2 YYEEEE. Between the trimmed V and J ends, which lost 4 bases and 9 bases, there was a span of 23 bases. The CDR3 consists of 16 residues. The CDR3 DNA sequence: TGTGCCAGCAGCGATAGGGGAGGGGGACCGTCGAGGCCCCAGCATTTT. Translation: CASSDRGGGPSRPQHF.

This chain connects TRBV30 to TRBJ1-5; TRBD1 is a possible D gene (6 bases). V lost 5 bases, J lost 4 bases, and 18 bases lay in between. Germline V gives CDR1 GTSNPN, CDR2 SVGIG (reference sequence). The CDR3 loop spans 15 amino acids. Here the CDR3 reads CAWAGKQGLNQPQHF. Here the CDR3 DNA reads TGTGCCTGGGCCGGAAAACAGGGATTAAATCAGCCCCAGCATTTT.

CDR3 region: CASSQGPMYGYTF. The CDR3 DNA is TGTGCCAGTAGTCAGGGGCCGATGTATGGCTACACCTTC. The chain has TRBV19 and TRBJ1-2, with D perhaps TRBD1 (6 bases). V lost 5 bases to trimming and J lost 5 bases, with 12 bases between them. The CDR3 is 13 residues long. The germline V gene has CDR1 LNHDA and CDR2 SQIVND (reference sequence).